Following are 22 T cell receptor beta chains from one sample sequenced in a study of CD8+ T cells in alopecia areata. Treatment indicated: oral pan-JAK inhibitor, 5-10 mg twice daily. cDNA prepared by RNA extraction and subsequent reverse transcription served as the template for sequencing. Measured with immunoSEQ multiplex PCR; TCRdb has only the in-frame clones, and not every one. The sample consists of 100,000 to 150,000 clones, 61% of them appearing once. This sample comprised CD4+ T cells sorted from blood, obtained at week 4, from a patient treated with tofacitinib. These receptors originate from a human donor with alopecia areata.

The chain joins TRBV28 to TRBJ2-7; 7 bases agree with TRBD1. The CDR3 is 16 amino acids. V lost 4 bases, J lost 5 bases, and 14 bases stayed unmatched. Germline V lookup: CDR1 MDHEN, CDR2 SYDVKM. The CDR3, as DNA: TGTGCCAGCAGTTGGACACGGACAGGCGGCGCGGACGAGCAGTACTTC. Encoded protein: CASSWTRTGGADEQYF.

This chain links TRBV30 with TRBJ1-1; no reliable D call. Trimming cost V 0 bases and J 13 bases, with 24 bases left between them. Per the germline V gene, CDR1 is GTSNPN and CDR2 is SVGIG (reference sequence). There are 15 residues in the CDR3. CDR3 region: CAWSVRTSLPGEDFF. The DNA of the CDR3 is TGTGCCTGGAGTGTACGAACATCCCTGCCTGGGGAGGATTTCTTT.

This clone was counted a few times. V usage is TRBV5-1 and J usage is TRBJ2-3; a possible D gene is TRBD1 (8 bases). The germline V and J ends were trimmed by 3 bases and 6 bases, with 20 bases remaining between them. Germline values: CDR1 SGHRS, CDR2 YFSETQ. The CDR3 runs 16 residues. DNA for the CDR3: TGCGCCAGCAGCTCAACTACAGGGGGAGGGGAGGATACGCAGTATTTT. Residues: CASSSTTGGGEDTQYF.

The chain employs TRBV14 and TRBJ2-1; the D is unclear. The CDR3 totals 11 residues. Trimming took off 0 bases at V and 8 bases at J, with 2 bases between the two ends. Germline-derived CDR1 and CDR2 are SGHDN and FVKESK. Here the CDR3 reads CASSQEYEQFF. DNA of the CDR3: TGTGCCAGCAGCCAAGAGTATGAGCAGTTCTTC.

The J gene is TRBJ1-1, the V gene TRBV7-2; D not resolved. Trimming took off 3 bases at V and 3 bases at J, with 8 bases between the two ends. The CDR3 runs 13 residues. Per germline, CDR1 SGHTA and CDR2 FQGNSA. CDR3 DNA sequence: TGTGCCAGCAGCTTCAGCCGAGACACTGAAGCTTTCTTT. Its translation: CASSFSRDTEAFF.

The CDR3 spells CASSLRAGEKLFF. As DNA, the CDR3 is TGTGCCAGCAGTTTGAGGGCTGGTGAAAAACTGTTTTTT. The J gene is TRBJ1-4, the V gene TRBV28; no firm D call. The germline gives CDR1 MDHEN, CDR2 SYDVKM. CDR3 length: 13 residues. V lost 3 bases and J 7 bases, leaving 9 bases between the germline ends.

This clone turned up a few times. The genes are TRBV21-1 and TRBJ2-1; the table gives TRBD1 as D, unverified against the DNA. TRBV21-1 is reported as a pseudogene. CDR3 size: 13 residues. This CDR3 reads CASSEHVPNEQFF. CDR3 sequence (DNA): TGTGCCAGCAGCGAACACGTCCCCAATGAGCAGTTCTTC.

The J gene is TRBJ1-5, the V gene TRBV29-1; D not certain. The V end lost 4 bases, the J end lost 1 base, and 8 bases lay between the germline ends. This CDR3 has 13 amino acids. CDR1 is SQVTM and CDR2 is ANQGSEA in the germline V gene. In DNA form, the CDR3 reads TGCAGCGTTGGCTCGGGGAGCAATCAGCCCCAGCATTTT. It translates to CSVGSGSNQPQHF.

This clone was found a few times. V gene TRBV29-1 combines with J gene TRBJ2-7, with a possible D match to TRBD2 (6 bases). The CDR3 runs to 15 residues. Germline V gene sequence: CDR1 SQVTM, CDR2 ANQGSEA. Trimming pared 5 bases from V and 2 bases from J, leaving 19 bases between. CDR3 region: CSVPYWEASPYEQYF. In DNA form, the CDR3 reads TGCAGCGTTCCCTATTGGGAGGCATCTCCCTACGAGCAGTACTTC.

The chain recombines TRBV20-1 with TRBJ2-7, with D maybe TRBD2 (5 bases). This CDR3 is 11 amino acids long. Germline V gives CDR1 DFQATT, CDR2 SNEGSKA (reference sequence). Between the trimmed V and J ends, which lost 6 bases and 9 bases, there was a span of 15 bases. The DNA of the CDR3 is TGCAGTGCGGGCCACTCTGGAGGGCAGTACTTC. Translated, it gives CSAGHSGGQYF.

The gene calls are TRBV5-5 and TRBJ2-5; D is unclear. The CDR3 sequence is 14 residues long. Germline values: CDR1 SGHKS, CDR2 YYEKEE (reference sequence). V shed 0 bases and J shed 5 bases, with 11 bases lying between them. The CDR3 bases are TGTGCCAGCAGCTTGGAATCTCTGGGGGAGACCCAGTACTTC. Protein product: CASSLESLGETQYF. The full variable domain, in which reference TRBV5-5 and TRBJ2-5 provide the parts outside the CDR3, is DAGVTQSPTHLIKTRGQQVTLRCSPISGHKSVSWYQQVLGQGPQFIFQYYEKEERGRGNFPDRFSARQFPNYSSELNVNALLLGDSALYLCASSLESLGETQYFGPGTRLLVL.

The genes are TRBV25-1 and TRBJ2-7; 7 positions agree with TRBD1. The CDR3 totals 14 residues. Losses at the gene ends were 1 base for V and 5 bases for J; bases not matched to a gene: 5. Looked up from germline, CDR1 is MGHDK and CDR2 is SYGVNS. The CDR3 nucleotides are TGTGCCAGCAGTGAATTGCAGGGGGTACACGAGCAGTACTTC. This translates into CASSELQGVHEQYF.

The chain employs TRBV19 and TRBJ1-5; D gene ambiguous. V was shortened by 7 bases and J by 5 bases, with 18 bases between the two germline ends. The CDR3 sequence is 15 residues long. CDR1 is LNHDA and CDR2 is SQIVND in the germline V gene (reference sequence). The CDR3 loop is CASKAGMEWYQPQHF. The CDR3, as DNA: TGTGCCAGTAAGGCGGGGATGGAATGGTATCAGCCCCAGCATTTT.

This clone appeared a few times. This rearrangement joins TRBV4-2 to TRBJ2-3, with a tentative D call TRBD1 (6 bases). Germline V CDR1 and CDR2: LGHNA, YNFKEQ. CDR3 length: 15 amino acids. The V gene lost 2 bases and the J gene lost 3 bases, with 12 bases spanning the gap. The CDR3 nucleotides are TGTGCCAGCAGCCAAACAGGGTTGGGGACAGATACGCAGTATTTT. Translation: CASSQTGLGTDTQYF.

This rearrangement joins TRBV6-5 to TRBJ2-5; 9 positions match TRBD2. With 8 bases clipped from V and 1 base from J, the junction kept 8 bases outside the gene matches. CDR1 and CDR2 from the germline V gene are MNHEY and SVGAGI. The CDR3 spans 15 residues. CDR3 DNA sequence: TGTGCCAGCGGTGGGCTAGCGGGGCCCCAAGAGACCCAGTACTTC. This sequence encodes CASGGLAGPQETQYF.

This clone was observed a handful of times. The V and J genes are TRBV28 and TRBJ2-7, with no clear D. CDR3 length: 11 amino acids. CDR1 and CDR2 (germline): MDHEN, SYDVKM. With 5 bases removed from V and 2 bases from J, the gap between germline ends came to 4 bases. In DNA, the CDR3 is TGTGCCAGCAGTACGGCCTACGAGCAGTACTTC. This sequence encodes CASSTAYEQYF.

This chain uses TRBV30 with TRBJ2-5; 7 positions agree with TRBD1. CDR1 and CDR2 (germline): GTSNPN, SVGIG (reference sequence). The CDR3 runs 13 residues. V shed 3 bases and J 7 bases; nucleotides not matched to a gene: 8. CDR3 bases: TGTGCCTGGAGCCTTGACAGGGACCGGACCCAGTACTTC. As protein: CAWSLDRDRTQYF.

This clone was recorded a few times. The chain couples TRBV25-1 to TRBJ1-1; D remains unclear. V lost 2 bases and J lost 0, with 7 bases in between. There are 14 residues in the CDR3. Germline V gene sequence: CDR1 MGHDK, CDR2 SYGVNS. In DNA form, the CDR3 reads TGTGCCAGCAGTGAACGAGTAATGAACACTGAAGCTTTCTTT. Its protein is CASSERVMNTEAFF.

The genes are TRBV27 and TRBJ2-3, with 15 bases that match TRBD2. This CDR3 has 15 residues. V was clipped by 6 bases and J by 6 bases; unmatched bases: 4. CDR1 MNHEY and CDR2 SMNVEV come from the germline V gene (reference sequence). The CDR3 coding sequence is TGTGCCAGCAGCCGGACTAGCGGGGGGGTGGATACGCAGTATTTT. Amino acid sequence: CASSRTSGGVDTQYF.

V usage is TRBV4-1 and J usage is TRBJ2-3; 10 bases map to TRBD1. CDR1 is MGHRA and CDR2 is YSYEKL in the germline V gene. This CDR3 region has 16 residues. The J segment lost 5 bases and the V segment lost 4 bases, leaving 9 bases of the junction unmatched. The chain's CDR3 is CASSRGTGTGEDTQYF. CDR3 coding DNA: TGCGCCAGCAGCCGAGGGACCGGGACAGGGGAAGATACGCAGTATTTT.

The V call is TRBV19, the J call TRBJ2-3; D remains unclear. Trimming removed 3 bases at V and 4 bases at J, with 11 bases between. Germline CDR1 LNHDA, CDR2 SQIVND (reference sequence). The CDR3 runs to 14 residues. CDR3 bases: TGTGCCAGTAGTATGGGCCCTCCCCCAGATACGCAGTATTTT. Translated, it gives CASSMGPPPDTQYF.

This sequence joins TRBV6-6 and TRBJ1-5, with D possibly being TRBD1 (5 bases). Trimming removed 5 bases at V and 2 bases at J, with 16 bases between. The CDR3 consists of 16 residues. Germline V lookup: CDR1 MNHNY, CDR2 SVGAGI (reference sequence). CDR3 region: CASSLSGGGGNQPQHF. CDR3 in DNA: TGTGCCAGCAGTCTCTCCGGGGGGGGAGGCAATCAGCCCCAGCATTTT.